Listed below are T cell receptor beta chains from one sample, sequenced in a study of shared clonotypes between healthy human individuals. Using immunoSEQ multiplex PCR, the repertoire was profiled, and TCRdb retains in-frame clones only, with some absent. The top ten clones hold 0.14% of a sample with millions of clones, approximately 94% of them seen once. Source material: naive CD4+ T cells sorted from blood. These receptors were obtained from a man between 18 and 35 years old in good health. CDR3s include the opening cysteine and the closing phenylalanine or tryptophan. Each record gives: D gene, J gene, clone size, V gene, CDR3 DNA, CDR3 protein. The D gene is left open where the match is weak. A clone size is listed for some rows: how often the clone was seen (once, few, many), or a class if it is expanded.

D gene: TRBD1
J gene: TRBJ1-3
clone size: -
V gene: TRBV7-2
CDR3 DNA: TGTGCCAGCAGCTGGGACAGGGGCTCTGGAAACACCATATATTTT
CDR3 protein: CASSWDRGSGNTIYF

D gene: -
J gene: TRBJ2-1
clone size: once
V gene: TRBV7-9
CDR3 DNA: TGTGCCAGCAGCTTAATTATGAGGGGCTCCTACAATGAGCAGTTCTTC
CDR3 protein: CASSLIMRGSYNEQFF

D gene: -
J gene: TRBJ2-2
clone size: -
V gene: TRBV5-4
CDR3 DNA: TGTGCCAGCAGCTTGGGGCTAGCCGGGGAGCTGTTTTTT
CDR3 protein: CASSLGLAGELFF

D gene: TRBD2
J gene: TRBJ2-1
clone size: -
V gene: TRBV7-9
CDR3 DNA: TGTGCCAGCAGCTTAGGTAGTCTAGCGGGAGACGAGCAGTTCTTC
CDR3 protein: CASSLGSLAGDEQFF

D gene: -
J gene: TRBJ1-3
clone size: -
V gene: TRBV5-4
CDR3 DNA: TGTGCCAGCAGCTTGGATTCCATAGGGAACACCATATATTTT
CDR3 protein: CASSLDSIGNTIYF

D gene: TRBD1
J gene: TRBJ1-6
clone size: few
V gene: TRBV7-9
CDR3 DNA: TGTGCCAGCAGCTCTTCCGGGACAGGGATGTCACCCCTCCACTTT
CDR3 protein: CASSSSGTGMSPLHF

D gene: TRBD2
J gene: TRBJ2-2
clone size: -
V gene: TRBV4-3
CDR3 DNA: TGCGCCAGCAGCCAGGAAGGGGCTAGCGGGAGGGCAACCGGGGAGCTGTTTTTT
CDR3 protein: CASSQEGASGRATGELFF

D gene: -
J gene: TRBJ2-7
clone size: -
V gene: TRBV28
CDR3 DNA: TGTGCCAGCAGTTTTGGAGTAAACGAGCAGTACTTC
CDR3 protein: CASSFGVNEQYF

D gene: -
J gene: TRBJ1-6
clone size: -
V gene: TRBV15
CDR3 DNA: TGTGCCACCAGCAGAGATCGAGGTTCACCCCTCCACTTT
CDR3 protein: CATSRDRGSPLHF

D gene: -
J gene: TRBJ1-3
clone size: -
V gene: TRBV10-2
CDR3 DNA: TGCGCCAGCAGTGAGGCAGGGGCTGGAAACACCATATATTTT
CDR3 protein: CASSEAGAGNTIYF

D gene: TRBD1
J gene: TRBJ1-6
clone size: -
V gene: TRBV5-1
CDR3 DNA: TGCGCCAGCAGCCCGTTGACAGGGGGCACGTCACCCCTCCACTTT
CDR3 protein: CASSPLTGGTSPLHF

D gene: -
J gene: TRBJ1-4
clone size: -
V gene: TRBV5-1
CDR3 DNA: TGCGCCAGCAGCGCGTCCTCGGGGGGCTCTCATGAAAAACTGTTTTTT
CDR3 protein: CASSASSGGSHEKLFF

D gene: -
J gene: TRBJ2-7
clone size: -
V gene: TRBV29-1
CDR3 DNA: TGCAGCGTTGAAGACGGCGGTTCCTACGAGCAGTACTTC
CDR3 protein: CSVEDGGSYEQYF

D gene: -
J gene: TRBJ2-5
clone size: -
V gene: TRBV5-1
CDR3 DNA: TGCGCCAGCAGCGCTGGCCCCGCTAGCGTAGAGACCCAGTACTTC
CDR3 protein: CASSAGPASVETQYF

D gene: -
J gene: TRBJ1-1
clone size: -
V gene: TRBV28
CDR3 DNA: TGTGCCAGCAGTTCTAATCGGGGCGAAGCTTTCTTT
CDR3 protein: CASSSNRGEAFF

D gene: -
J gene: TRBJ2-3
clone size: -
V gene: TRBV18
CDR3 DNA: TGTGCCAGCTCACCACTGCATTACACAGATACGCAGTATTTT
CDR3 protein: CASSPLHYTDTQYF

D gene: -
J gene: TRBJ2-1
clone size: -
V gene: TRBV18
CDR3 DNA: TGTGCCAGCTCAGAAGCCTCCTACAATGAGCAGTTCTTC
CDR3 protein: CASSEASYNEQFF

D gene: -
J gene: TRBJ2-6
clone size: -
V gene: TRBV25-1
CDR3 DNA: TGTGCCAGCAGTGCCACAGCCTCTGGGGCCAACGTCCTGACTTTC
CDR3 protein: CASSATASGANVLTF

D gene: -
J gene: TRBJ2-7
clone size: few
V gene: TRBV18
CDR3 DNA: TGTGCCAGCTCCCCATCTCAGGTCCGGGGAACTCCTCTGGTGCAGCAGTACTTC
CDR3 protein: CASSPSQVRGTPLVQQYF

D gene: TRBD1
J gene: TRBJ1-4
clone size: -
V gene: TRBV28
CDR3 DNA: TGTGCCAGCAGTCCCGGACAGGGGGTCGTGGCTAATGAAAAACTGTTTTTT
CDR3 protein: CASSPGQGVVANEKLFF

D gene: -
J gene: TRBJ1-2
clone size: -
V gene: TRBV7-2
CDR3 DNA: TGTGCCAGCAGCGATAGAATGTGGGAAACCGATCATGGCTACACCTTC
CDR3 protein: CASSDRMWETDHGYTF

D gene: -
J gene: TRBJ2-1
clone size: -
V gene: TRBV2
CDR3 DNA: TGTGCCAGCAGTGTTGAGGGTCTCAATGAGCAGTTCTTC
CDR3 protein: CASSVEGLNEQFF

D gene: -
J gene: TRBJ1-3
clone size: -
V gene: TRBV10-3
CDR3 DNA: TGTGCCATCAGAGGGACGCCGACTGGAAACACCATATATTTT
CDR3 protein: CAIRGTPTGNTIYF

D gene: -
J gene: TRBJ2-6
clone size: -
V gene: TRBV5-6
CDR3 DNA: TGTGCCAGCAGCCCCGGGGGCTCTGGGGCCAACGTCCTGACTTTC
CDR3 protein: CASSPGGSGANVLTF

D gene: TRBD2
J gene: TRBJ2-7
clone size: -
V gene: TRBV15
CDR3 DNA: TGTGCCACCCGGAGCGGGGACTCCTACGAGCAGTACTTC
CDR3 protein: CATRSGDSYEQYF

D gene: TRBD2
J gene: TRBJ2-3
clone size: -
V gene: TRBV27
CDR3 DNA: TGTGCCAGCAGTAGACTAGCGGGGTCCATCACCCCCGGCACAGATACGCAGTATTTT
CDR3 protein: CASSRLAGSITPGTDTQYF

D gene: TRBD1
J gene: TRBJ1-5
clone size: -
V gene: TRBV14
CDR3 DNA: TGTGCCAGCAGCCAAGTCGGGACAGGGCTGGCTAGCAATCAGCCCCAGCATTTT
CDR3 protein: CASSQVGTGLASNQPQHF

D gene: -
J gene: TRBJ1-2
clone size: -
V gene: TRBV27
CDR3 DNA: TGTGCCAGCAGTTTTTCCGGGGCAGAAAAAAGCTATGGCTACACCTTC
CDR3 protein: CASSFSGAEKSYGYTF

D gene: -
J gene: TRBJ2-7
clone size: -
V gene: TRBV28
CDR3 DNA: TGTGCCAGCAGTGATGGAGGAAAGACCTACGAGCAGTACTTC
CDR3 protein: CASSDGGKTYEQYF

D gene: -
J gene: TRBJ2-4
clone size: -
V gene: TRBV19
CDR3 DNA: TGTGCCAGTAGTAGAGGCGACCTTGGGGCTATAGCCAAAAACATTCAGTACTTC
CDR3 protein: CASSRGDLGAIAKNIQYF

D gene: TRBD2
J gene: TRBJ2-3
clone size: -
V gene: TRBV6-4
CDR3 DNA: TGTGCCAGCGGGGGGGTCCGCGGGGCAACAGATACGCAGTATTTT
CDR3 protein: CASGGVRGATDTQYF

D gene: TRBD1
J gene: TRBJ1-4
clone size: -
V gene: TRBV4-1
CDR3 DNA: TGCGCCAGCAGCCAAACCGACAGGGATAATGAAAAACTGTTTTTT
CDR3 protein: CASSQTDRDNEKLFF

D gene: -
J gene: TRBJ1-6
clone size: few
V gene: TRBV6-1
CDR3 DNA: TGTGCCAGCAGTGAAGCCTGGGGGTGGGTTTCACCCCTCCACTTT
CDR3 protein: CASSEAWGWVSPLHF

D gene: -
J gene: TRBJ2-3
clone size: once
V gene: TRBV7-2
CDR3 DNA: TGTGCCAGCAGCTGGCTCGGAGGAGTAAGGGATACGCAGTATTTT
CDR3 protein: CASSWLGGVRDTQYF

D gene: TRBD2
J gene: TRBJ2-7
clone size: -
V gene: TRBV7-2
CDR3 DNA: TGTGCCAGCAGCTTAATCCCGGCGCTAGCGGGAGGAAAGACGGACGAGCAGTACTTC
CDR3 protein: CASSLIPALAGGKTDEQYF

D gene: -
J gene: TRBJ1-3
clone size: -
V gene: TRBV5-8
CDR3 DNA: TGTGCCAGCAGCCCGACAAATCGTGGCTCTGGAAACACCATATATTTT
CDR3 protein: CASSPTNRGSGNTIYF

D gene: -
J gene: TRBJ2-2
clone size: -
V gene: TRBV4-3
CDR3 DNA: TGCGCCAGCAGCCAAGAGGCGGGCTGGCTCACCGGGGAGCTGTTTTTT
CDR3 protein: CASSQEAGWLTGELFF

D gene: -
J gene: TRBJ2-2
clone size: -
V gene: TRBV13
CDR3 DNA: TGTGCCAGCAGCTTAGGGCAGATAGACACCGGGGAGCTGTTTTTT
CDR3 protein: CASSLGQIDTGELFF

D gene: -
J gene: TRBJ1-1
clone size: few
V gene: TRBV28
CDR3 DNA: TGTGCCAGCAGTTCAAGCACTGAAGCTTTCTTT
CDR3 protein: CASSSSTEAFF

D gene: -
J gene: TRBJ2-2
clone size: -
V gene: TRBV10-3
CDR3 DNA: TGTGCCATCAGTGAGTCGATCCCGACTAACACCGGGGAGCTGTTTTTT
CDR3 protein: CAISESIPTNTGELFF

D gene: TRBD1
J gene: TRBJ1-5
clone size: -
V gene: TRBV28
CDR3 DNA: TGTGCCAGCAGTTTAGGGACAGGGGATCTGGGCAATCAGCCCCAGCATTTT
CDR3 protein: CASSLGTGDLGNQPQHF

D gene: TRBD1
J gene: TRBJ2-3
clone size: -
V gene: TRBV19
CDR3 DNA: TGTGCCAGTAGGGGGCCGGGACAGGGGGTTGATACGCAGTATTTT
CDR3 protein: CASRGPGQGVDTQYF

D gene: -
J gene: TRBJ2-1
clone size: -
V gene: TRBV5-8
CDR3 DNA: TGTGCCAGCAGCTTTGAAGGGATATCCTACAATGAGCAGTTCTTC
CDR3 protein: CASSFEGISYNEQFF

D gene: TRBD2
J gene: TRBJ2-3
clone size: -
V gene: TRBV7-2
CDR3 DNA: TGTGCCAGCAAGGGCGGGGGAAGCACAGATACGCAGTATTTT
CDR3 protein: CASKGGGSTDTQYF

D gene: -
J gene: TRBJ2-5
clone size: once
V gene: TRBV25-1
CDR3 DNA: TGTGCCAGCAGTGGTGCGGCCCCAAGGAGTGAGACCCAGTACTTC
CDR3 protein: CASSGAAPRSETQYF

D gene: TRBD2
J gene: TRBJ2-5
clone size: -
V gene: TRBV28
CDR3 DNA: TGTGCCACCCAAGACCCTCCTAGCGGGGGCGCGGAGACCCAGTACTTC
CDR3 protein: CATQDPPSGGAETQYF

D gene: -
J gene: TRBJ1-1
clone size: -
V gene: TRBV5-1
CDR3 DNA: TGCGCCAGCAGCTTGGGGGCTCGGACTGAAGCTTTCTTT
CDR3 protein: CASSLGARTEAFF

D gene: TRBD2
J gene: TRBJ2-7
clone size: -
V gene: TRBV7-2
CDR3 DNA: TGTGCCAGCAGCCTACCCTCCCTAGCGGGGGGGGAGCAGTACTTC
CDR3 protein: CASSLPSLAGGEQYF

D gene: TRBD2
J gene: TRBJ2-2
clone size: -
V gene: TRBV19
CDR3 DNA: TGTGCCAGTAGTATCAGGCTAGCGGTGAACACCGGGGAGCTGTTTTTT
CDR3 protein: CASSIRLAVNTGELFF

D gene: -
J gene: TRBJ2-5
clone size: -
V gene: TRBV6-6
CDR3 DNA: TGTGCCAGCAGTCCCCCACAAGGTCCCCAAGAGACCCAGTACTTC
CDR3 protein: CASSPPQGPQETQYF

D gene: -
J gene: TRBJ1-1
clone size: -
V gene: TRBV27
CDR3 DNA: TGTGCCAGCAGTTTACAGTACATGAACACTGAAGCTTTCTTT
CDR3 protein: CASSLQYMNTEAFF